Shown below are 22 T cell receptor beta chains from a single sample sequenced in a study of glioma-infiltrating T cells after dendritic cell vaccination. Data came from immunoSEQ multiplex PCR; TCRdb stores just in-frame clones and leaves some out. This sample carries tens of thousands of clones, roughly 89% of them seen once, and the ten largest clones take approximately 2.9%. The source was blood, collected before dendritic cell vaccination. The receptors shown here come from a human donor with glioblastoma.

Only one count was recorded for this clone. This chain links TRBV9 with TRBJ2-7, with D perhaps matching TRBD1 (5 bases). This CDR3 is 15 amino acids long. Trimming pared 4 bases from V and 4 bases from J, leaving 18 bases between. The germline V gene has CDR1 SGDLS and CDR2 YYNGEE. The DNA of the CDR3 is TGTGCCAGCAGCTCCGAAGGGGCCGGGTCTTACGAGCAGTACTTC. This encodes CASSSEGAGSYEQYF. Variable domain in full (rest from reference TRBV9 and TRBJ2-7): DSGVTQTPKHLITATGQRVTLRCSPRSGDLSVYWYQQSLDQGLQFLIQYYNGEERAKGNILERFSAQQFPDLHSELNLSSLELGDSALYFCASSSEGAGSYEQYFGPGTRLTVT.

V and J are TRBV4-1 and TRBJ1-4; D possibly corresponds to TRBD1 (5 bases). V was pared by 3 bases and J by 0 bases, with 5 bases between. Germline V CDR1 and CDR2: MGHRA, YSYEKL. This CDR3 is built from 14 residues. CDR3 sequence (DNA): TGCGCCAGCAGCCAGACAGCAACTAATGAAAAACTGTTTTTT. It translates to CASSQTATNEKLFF.

The CDR3 loop is CASSESMSGYNEQFF. CDR3 in DNA: TGCGCCAGCAGTGAGTCGATGTCGGGGTACAATGAGCAGTTCTTC. This chain joins TRBV10-1 and TRBJ2-1; weak D call: TRBD2 (5 bases). V was clipped by 0 bases and J by 4 bases, with 10 bases between them. The CDR3 is 15 amino acids. Germline CDR1 is WNHNN and CDR2 is SYGVQD (reference sequence).

The V gene is TRBV5-5, the J gene TRBJ2-2; TRBD2 agrees at 16 bases. This CDR3 has 18 residues. The V and J ends lost 5 bases and 5 bases, in that order; junction bases with no gene match: 9. CDR1 is SGHKS and CDR2 is YYEKEE in the germline V gene (reference sequence). The CDR3 loop is CASSPGLAGGFLTGELFF. The CDR3 region has the DNA TGTGCCAGCAGTCCGGGACTAGCGGGAGGGTTTTTGACCGGGGAGCTGTTTTTT.

V usage is TRBV7-9 and J usage is TRBJ2-7; tentative D call: TRBD2 (6 bases). The CDR3 spans 16 residues. V gave up 3 bases and J gave up 2 bases, with 17 bases separating them. The germline V gene encodes CDR1 SEHNR and CDR2 FQNEAQ (reference sequence). CDR3 coding DNA: TGTGCCAGCAGCTTGGGGACGGGGAGGATCACCTACGAGCAGTACTTC. Its translation: CASSLGTGRITYEQYF.

V and J are TRBV5-8 and TRBJ1-5, with no clear D. Between the trimmed V and J ends, which lost 9 bases and 7 bases, there was a span of 14 bases. The CDR3 loop spans 12 amino acids. The germline V gene has CDR1 SGHTS and CDR2 YDEGEE. In DNA form, the CDR3 reads TGTGCCACCACCAACGAGGAGCAGCCCCAGCATTTT. This codes for CATTNEEQPQHF.

This chain links TRBV12-5 with TRBJ1-5; D unresolved. V was shortened by 0 bases and J by 0 bases, with 9 bases between the two germline ends. Germline-derived CDR1 and CDR2 are LGHNT and FRNRAP. The CDR3 totals 16 residues. This CDR3 reads CASGLVRDDSNQPQHF. As DNA, the CDR3 is TGTGCTAGTGGTTTGGTAAGAGATGATAGCAATCAGCCCCAGCATTTT.

The chain couples TRBV5-1 to TRBJ2-7; possibly TRBD2 for D (6 bases). Per germline, CDR1 SGHRS and CDR2 YFSETQ. This CDR3 comprises 13 residues. Trimming cost V 1 base and J 4 bases, with 9 bases left between them. The chain's CDR3 is CASSLSGEYEQYF. CDR3 coding DNA: TGCGCCAGCAGCTTGTCGGGAGAATACGAGCAGTACTTC.

V gene TRBV6-1 combines with J gene TRBJ2-5; D gene ambiguous. CDR1 is MNHNS, CDR2 SASEGT, per germline. This CDR3 region has 14 residues. V dropped 6 bases and J dropped 5 bases, with 16 bases sitting between them. In DNA, the CDR3 is TGTGCCAGCAGCCGCTACAGTGCTGGGGAGACCCAGTACTTC. Protein sequence: CASSRYSAGETQYF.

The chain couples TRBV7-9 to TRBJ1-3, with unresolved D. This CDR3 comprises 12 residues. CDR1 is SEHNR, CDR2 FQNEAQ, per germline (reference sequence). V was clipped by 1 base and J by 6 bases, with 4 bases between them. CDR3 nucleotide sequence: TGTGCCAGCAGCTTAGGAGTAAACACCATATATTTT. Encoded protein: CASSLGVNTIYF.

The chain has TRBV9 and TRBJ2-2, with 12 bases fitting TRBD2. There are 16 residues in the CDR3. Germline CDR1 is SGDLS and CDR2 is YYNGEE. The J segment lost 7 bases and the V segment lost 6 bases, leaving 10 bases of the junction unmatched. This chain's CDR3 is CASTPRTSGVGGELFF. The DNA for the CDR3 is TGTGCCAGCACCCCAAGGACTAGCGGGGTAGGCGGGGAGCTGTTTTTT.

The chain carries TRBV19 and TRBJ1-5; 8 bases line up with TRBD1. The ends lost 7 bases at V and 3 bases at J; junction bases unmatched: 5. The length of the CDR3 is 14 residues. Germline assignment: CDR1 LNHDA and CDR2 SQIVND (reference sequence). The CDR3 bases are TGTGCCAGTACTGGGACAGGCCTCAATCAGCCCCAGCATTTT. It translates to CASTGTGLNQPQHF.

This chain connects TRBV18 to TRBJ1-1; D call uncertain. The germline CDR1 and CDR2 sequences are KGHSH and LQKENI. The V gene lost 4 bases and the J gene lost 3 bases, with 9 bases spanning the gap. CDR3 length: 13 residues. CDR3 sequence reads: CASSRNYYTEAFF. DNA for the CDR3: TGTGCCAGCTCACGCAACTACTACACTGAAGCTTTCTTT.

This sequence joins TRBV5-6 and TRBJ2-1; 12 bases line up with TRBD2. The trim removed 0 bases at V and 6 bases at J, leaving 1 base unmatched. CDR3 length: 15 amino acids. Germline assignment: CDR1 SGHDT and CDR2 YYEEEE. In nucleotides, the CDR3 is TGTGCCAGCAGCTTGGGACTAGCGGGGGCCAATGAGCAGTTCTTC. Residues: CASSLGLAGANEQFF.

The CDR3 spells CASSLAGGPDEQYF. CDR3 bases: TGTGCCAGCAGCTTAGCGGGAGGGCCCGACGAGCAGTACTTC. This rearrangement joins TRBV5-4 to TRBJ2-7, with TRBD2 matching 10 bases. The germline V gene encodes CDR1 SGHNT and CDR2 YYREEE (reference sequence). The CDR3 totals 14 residues. The junction had 4 bases not matched to a gene; V was cut back by 2 bases and J by 5 bases.

In the case of this clone: Other DNA sequences in this sample translate to the same CDR3. As DNA, the CDR3 is TGTGCCAGCAGCCCAGGGGCTGGCTACACCTTC. Encoded protein: CASSPGAGYTF. The genes are TRBV6-5 and TRBJ1-2; possibly TRBD1 for D (6 bases). In germline, CDR1 is MNHEY, CDR2 SVGAGI. The CDR3 sequence is 11 residues long. Trimming took 6 bases from V and 7 from J, leaving 9 bases between them.

The chain has TRBV28 and TRBJ2-7; tentatively, D is TRBD2 (6 bases). The CDR3 covers 14 residues. V was cut by 10 bases and J by 4 bases, with 20 bases left in between. CDR1 is MDHEN, CDR2 SYDVKM, per germline. CDR3 amino acids: CATLETSRYYEQYF. The CDR3 DNA follows: TGTGCCACCCTAGAAACTAGCCGATATTACGAGCAGTACTTC. The complete variable domain, with remaining parts taken from reference TRBV28 and TRBJ2-7, reads DVKVTQSSRYLVKRTGEKVFLECVQDMDHENMFWYRQDPGLGLRLIYFSYDVKMKEKGDIPEGYSVSREKKERFSLILESASTNQTSMYLCATLETSRYYEQYFGPGTRLTVT.

This chain connects TRBV30 to TRBJ2-1; possibly TRBD2 for D (6 bases). The CDR3 is made up of 13 amino acids. V lost 4 bases, J lost 5 bases, and 12 bases lay in between. The germline gives CDR1 GTSNPN, CDR2 SVGIG (reference sequence). The CDR3 DNA follows: TGTGCCTGGACCGGGACTGGTAACAATGAGCAGTTCTTC. Translated, it gives CAWTGTGNNEQFF.

V gene TRBV5-6 combines with J gene TRBJ1-1, with TRBD1 matching 7 bases. CDR3 length: 13 amino acids. V gave up 7 bases and J gave up 8 bases; unmatched junction bases: 11. CDR1 SGHDT and CDR2 YYEEEE come from the germline V gene. Written as DNA, the CDR3 is TGTGCCAGCGCTACTATCGACAGGGAGGAAGCTTTCTTT. This translates into CASATIDREEAFF.

CDR3 in DNA: TGTGCCAGCAGCGTAGCCCCGTATAATTCACCCCTCCACTTT. As protein: CASSVAPYNSPLHF. This chain connects TRBV9 to TRBJ1-6; no reliable D call. The CDR3 is made up of 14 amino acids. Deletions cut 0 bases from V and 4 bases from J, with 5 bases between. Germline V gene sequence: CDR1 SGDLS, CDR2 YYNGEE.

Here the CDR3 reads CAITPTSGSYEQYF. The CDR3 DNA follows: TGTGCCATCACCCCGACTAGCGGGAGCTACGAGCAGTACTTC. V gene TRBV10-3 combines with J gene TRBJ2-7; 12 nucleotides agree with TRBD2. There are 14 residues in the CDR3. Germline CDR1 reads ENHRY; CDR2 reads SYGVKD. The J segment lost 3 bases and the V segment lost 7 bases, leaving 4 bases of the junction unmatched.

This sequence joins TRBV9 and TRBJ1-6; 8 bases line up with TRBD1. J gave up 1 base and V 7 bases, and 7 bases lay outside the gene matches. The CDR3 runs 16 residues. Germline loops: CDR1 SGDLS, CDR2 YYNGEE. The CDR3 region is CASGQGALSYNSPLHF. CDR3 DNA: TGTGCCAGCGGGCAGGGGGCATTGTCCTATAATTCACCCCTCCACTTT.